This TCR beta chain was retrieved from a study of cytomegalovirus exposure and HLA in healthy donors. Overall study findings and caveats: Later on, a genetic analysis was performed. It linked a missense variant in DCLRE1C with V- and J-gene trimming of TCR beta. The study reported that TCR beta sequences accurately predicted HLA-A and HLA-B alleles in most subjects.

Primers: 60 Vbeta forward and 13 Jbeta reverse. Using immunoSEQ multiplex PCR, the repertoire was profiled, and TCRdb retains in-frame clones only, with some absent. The repertoire holds approximately 160,000 clones, 81% seen once, with 1% to 1.5% in the top ten. Healthy bone marrow donors made up the cohort. Regarding this clone: What it recognizes is unknown. At one of its ends the junction is not consistent with the germline gene, which may arise from a read error.

CDR3 size: 13 residues. Looked up from germline, CDR1 is MDHEN and CDR2 is SYDVKM. This TCR was recovered from a man in his fifties in good health and CMV-seropositive. The chain couples TRBV28 to TRBJ1-1; 7 positions agree with TRBD1. Sample: PBMCs. CDR3 nucleotides: TGTGCCACCAGTTTAGTCAGGGGGGCTGAAGCTTTCTTT. Translated, it gives CATSLVRGAEAFF.